The 31 T cell receptor beta chains below all came from one sample that was sequenced in a study of T cells in Graves' hyperthyroidism and ophthalmopathy. The CDR3 regions of TCR beta were amplified from RNA transcripts. A set of HTBI primers served as the primers for a first-round RT-PCR of the TCR CDR3. TCRdb reprocessed the multiplex PCR reads via MiXCR and lists one record per CDR3 protein. The table has about 660,000 distinct CDR3 sequences, 45% seen once. The specimen was peripheral blood or thyroid tissue (not recorded which). These receptors all stem from an adult man with Graves' disease, either hyperthyroidism or ophthalmopathy (not recorded which).

This clonotype was detected ten times or more. The genes are TRBV29-1 and TRBJ1-6; the match to TRBD1 covers 7 bases. Losses at the gene ends were 8 bases for V and 5 bases for J; bases not matched to a gene: 9. Germline V CDR1 and CDR2: SQVTM, ANQGSEA. CDR3 length: 14 amino acids. CDR3 sequence reads: CSTRQGGNNSPLHF. In DNA, the CDR3 is TGCAGCACCCGACAGGGAGGGAATAATTCACCCCTCCACTTT.

Concerning this clonotype: A junction boundary mismatches the germline segment, possibly from a read error. This sequence joins TRBV2 and TRBJ1-5; 10 bases agree with TRBD1. CDR3 length equals 18 residues. Germline V CDR1 and CDR2: SNHLY, FYNNEI. This CDR3 is CATSDRPQDRGTGQPQHF. CDR3 DNA sequence: TGTGCCACCAGTGATAGGCCCCAGGACAGGGGGACGGGGCAGCCCCAGCATTTT.

The J gene is TRBJ2-2, the V gene TRBV5-6, with a tentative D call TRBD1 (6 bases). V was pared by 4 bases and J by 4 bases, with 11 bases between. Germline assignment: CDR1 SGHDT and CDR2 YYEEEE. The CDR3 is made up of 14 amino acids. The CDR3 is CASSQNRATGELFF. The CDR3 nucleotides are TGTGCCAGCAGCCAAAACAGGGCCACCGGGGAGCTGTTTTTT.

This rearrangement joins TRBV20-1 to TRBJ2-1; 7 nucleotides match TRBD2. The CDR3 has 12 residues. After removal of 6 bases from V and 5 bases from J, the junction contained 4 bases not matched to a gene. Germline V gives CDR1 DFQATT, CDR2 SNEGSKA (reference sequence). The DNA of the CDR3 is TGCAGTGCCGGGGGGTATGACAATGAGCAGTTCTTC. Amino acid sequence: CSAGGYDNEQFF.

A remark on this clonotype: This could be a read error, since a much larger clone is one nucleotide away. The rearrangement joins TRBV15 to TRBJ1-1; D not certain. In germline, CDR1 is LNHNV, CDR2 YYDKDF (reference sequence). The CDR3 runs 15 residues. The CDR3 sequence is CVTSRMGGLDTEAFF. DNA of the CDR3: TGTGTCACCAGCAGGATGGGAGGGCTCGACACTGAAGCTTTCTTT.

This clonotype was seen ten or more times. This CDR3 reads CASSELSTHSYEQYF. The CDR3 nucleotides read TGTGCCAGCAGTGAATTGAGCACTCACTCCTACGAGCAGTACTTC. The chain joins TRBV25-1 to TRBJ2-7; D is uncertain. This CDR3 spans 15 amino acids. CDR1 and CDR2 (germline): MGHDK, SYGVNS. V gave up 1 base and J gave up 0 bases, with 10 bases separating them.

V is TRBV20-1 and J is TRBJ2-5; 7 bases align to TRBD2. Germline CDR1 reads DFQATT; CDR2 reads SNEGSKA (reference sequence). V gave up 3 bases and J gave up 9 bases; unmatched junction bases: 10. The CDR3 has 13 residues. The CDR3 region has the DNA TGCAGTGCTAGCGCGGGGGTTAATCAGCCCCAGTACTTC. Its translation: CSASAGVNQPQYF.

This chain joins TRBV25-1 and TRBJ1-4, with 9 bases fitting TRBD1. Per germline, CDR1 MGHDK and CDR2 SYGVNS. The CDR3 covers 13 residues. The J segment lost 7 bases and the V segment lost 7 bases, leaving 4 bases of the junction unmatched. Here the CDR3 reads CASTGTGREKLFF. CDR3 bases: TGTGCCAGCACCGGGACAGGGCGTGAAAAACTGTTTTTT.

Concerning this clonotype itself: A much larger clone differs by one base, so this may be a read error. The V gene is TRBV25-1, the J gene TRBJ1-3; a possible D gene is TRBD1 (6 bases). The CDR3 is 16 amino acids. V was cut by 6 bases and J by 0 bases, with 15 bases left in between. The germline gives CDR1 MGHDK, CDR2 SYGVNS. CDR3 nucleotide sequence: TGTGCCAGCAGGGCCTTCGGGACACCCTCTGGAAACACCATATATTTT. Its protein product is CASRAFGTPSGNTIYF.

This clonotype was observed at least ten times. The V and J genes are TRBV2 and TRBJ1-3, with 7 bases fitting TRBD1. Germline V lookup: CDR1 SNHLY, CDR2 FYNNEI. This CDR3 comprises 14 residues. V shed 6 bases and J 0 bases; nucleotides not matched to a gene: 2. CDR3 DNA sequence: TGTGCCAGCAGGGGGACAGTCTCTGGAAACACCATATATTTT. This gives the protein CASRGTVSGNTIYF.

Details on this clonotype: This may arise from a read error, as a much more abundant clone is one base away. The CDR3: CASSAAGRETQYF. CDR3 sequence (DNA): TGTGCCAGCAGTGCGGCTGGGAGGGAGACCCAGTACTTC. The chain joins TRBV12-3 or TRBV12-4 to TRBJ2-5, with a weak D call TRBD2 (6 bases). The V end lost 5 bases, the J end lost 5 bases, and 12 bases lay between the germline ends. The CDR3 runs to 13 residues.

This clonotype came up a few times. The V call is TRBV12-3 or TRBV12-4, the J call TRBJ1-6; D ambiguous. This CDR3 is built from 16 residues. V lost 4 bases, J lost 7 bases, and 17 bases lay in between. Here the CDR3 reads CASSYSLGDNNSPLHF. CDR3 nucleotides: TGTGCCAGCAGTTACTCGCTTGGGGATAACAATTCACCCCTCCACTTT.

V gene TRBV12-3 or TRBV12-4 combines with J gene TRBJ1-4, with D maybe TRBD1 (6 bases). With 5 bases removed from V and 0 bases from J, the gap between germline ends came to 16 bases. The CDR3 loop spans 17 amino acids. The CDR3 DNA reads TGTGCCAGCAGTGCCGGGACAACCTACGCAACTAATGAAAAACTGTTTTTT. Translation: CASSAGTTYATNEKLFF.

The rearrangement joins TRBV5-1 to TRBJ1-1; a possible D gene is TRBD1 (6 bases). CDR3 length equals 14 residues. V was shortened by 4 bases and J by 6 bases, with 16 bases between the two germline ends. The germline CDR1 and CDR2 sequences are SGHRS and YFSETQ. The CDR3 region has the DNA TGCGCCAGCAGCGGAAACACAGGGTCCTCTGAAGCTTTCTTT. Translation gives CASSGNTGSSEAFF. Full variable domain (outside the CDR3, taken from reference TRBV5-1 and TRBJ1-1): KAGVTQTPRYLIKTRGQQVTLSCSPISGHRSVSWYQQTPGQGLQFLFEYFSETQRNKGNFPGRFSGRQFSNSRSEMNVSTLELGDSALYLCASSGNTGSSEAFFGQGTRLTVV.

In the case of this clonotype: A single base separates this from a much larger clone, so it may be a read error. Given the absence of the conserved phenylalanine or tryptophan at the CDR3 end, a read error is likely. The V and J genes are TRBV25-1 and TRBJ1-6; D is ambiguous. The germline CDR1 and CDR2 sequences are MGHDK and SYGVNS. The CDR3 contains 16 residues. The V end lost 6 bases, the J end lost 7 bases, and 19 bases lay between the germline ends. Written as DNA, the CDR3 is TGTGCCAGCAGCCCAACCGCCTGGTCGGGAAATTCACCCCTCCACCTT. Translated, it gives CASSPTAWSGNSPLHL.

In this sample, this clonotype turned up a few times. The gene calls are TRBV20-1 and TRBJ2-7, with D possibly TRBD1 on 6 matching bases. V gave up 6 bases and J gave up 3 bases, with 18 bases separating them. This CDR3 is 14 amino acids long. Per the germline V gene, CDR1 is DFQATT and CDR2 is SNEGSKA (reference sequence). CDR3 residues: CSATKDSPVYEQYF. The CDR3 DNA reads as TGCAGTGCAACCAAGGACAGTCCGGTCTACGAGCAGTACTTC.

This clonotype has only a few counts. The chain carries TRBV7-9 and TRBJ2-7; 8 nucleotides align to TRBD2. The CDR3 length is 14 residues. V lost 6 bases to trimming and J lost 4 bases; unmatched junction nucleotides: 8. CDR1 is SEHNR, CDR2 FQNEAQ, per germline (reference sequence). The CDR3 DNA reads TGTGCCAGCAGGCTGCGGGGGGCGAGGTACGAGCAGTACTTC. Amino acids: CASRLRGARYEQYF.

This clonotype was seen many times. The chain joins TRBV7-2 to TRBJ1-2, with D maybe TRBD1 (6 bases). The CDR3 totals 14 residues. V lost 1 base and J lost 4, with 10 bases in between. The germline gives CDR1 SGHTA, CDR2 FQGNSA. The CDR3 spells CASSLEQGGYGYTF. The CDR3 DNA follows: TGTGCCAGCAGCTTAGAACAGGGTGGCTATGGCTACACCTTC.

This chain links TRBV7-9 with TRBJ1-4; D not certain. This CDR3 is built from 13 residues. The germline V and J ends were trimmed by 5 bases and 6 bases, with 10 bases remaining between them. Germline values: CDR1 SEHNR, CDR2 FQNEAQ (reference sequence). In nucleotides, the CDR3 is TGTGCCAGCAGCCCGGGTTTGGATGAAAAACTGTTTTTT. As protein: CASSPGLDEKLFF.

CDR3 coding DNA: TGTGCCAGCAGGTTTGGGCTAGCGGGAAACGAGCAGTACTTC. As protein: CASRFGLAGNEQYF. The chain carries TRBV7-9 and TRBJ2-7, with 9 bases matching TRBD2. The CDR3 covers 14 residues. V shed 6 bases, J shed 5 bases, and the junction held 8 bases outside the gene matches. The germline CDR1 and CDR2 sequences are SEHNR and FQNEAQ (reference sequence).

This clonotype was observed a handful of times. The chain carries TRBV29-1 and TRBJ1-2, with D maybe TRBD1 (6 bases). Germline CDR1 SQVTM, CDR2 ANQGSEA. The ends were cut back, 3 bases at V and 1 base at J, with 15 bases in the middle. CDR3 length: 15 residues. The DNA of the CDR3 is TGCAGCGTTGACTCGGACAGAAGATTTAACTATGGCTACACCTTC. Its translation: CSVDSDRRFNYGYTF.

The J gene is TRBJ2-5, the V gene TRBV7-8; TRBD2 is a possible D gene (6 bases). Between the trimmed V and J ends, which lost 1 base and 7 bases, there was a span of 13 bases. The CDR3 spans 14 residues. Germline CDR1 SGHVS, CDR2 FQNEAQ. DNA for the CDR3: TGTGCCAGCAGCTTAGATACGGCGGGGCGGACCCAGTACTTC. Protein sequence: CASSLDTAGRTQYF. Looking up the rest from reference TRBV7-8 and TRBJ2-5 gives the full variable domain: GAGVSQSPRYKVAKRGQDVALRCDPISGHVSLFWYQQALGQGPEFLTYFQNEAQLDKSGLPSDRFFAERPEGSVSTLKIQRTQQEDSAVYLCASSLDTAGRTQYFGPGTRLLVL.

This clonotype was counted a few times. The chain combines TRBV5-3 with TRBJ2-2; D is ambiguous. TRBV5-3 is reported as an ORF; its role is uncertain. V gave up 8 bases and J gave up 5 bases, with 16 bases separating them. The CDR3 is made up of 14 amino acids. This chain's CDR3 is CASGLYEITGELFF. The CDR3 DNA is TGTGCCAGCGGGCTTTACGAGATAACCGGGGAGCTGTTTTTT.

This clonotype was detected ten times or more. The V gene is TRBV2, the J gene TRBJ1-4; D is uncertain. From germline, CDR1 is SNHLY and CDR2 FYNNEI. This CDR3 is built from 13 residues. Trimming removed 7 bases at V and 4 bases at J, with 10 bases between. This CDR3 reads CASKGQNNEKLFF. As DNA, the CDR3 is TGTGCCAGCAAAGGGCAGAATAATGAAAAACTGTTTTTT. The full variable domain, completed using reference TRBV2 and TRBJ1-4, is EPEVTQTPSHQVTQMGQEVILRCVPISNHLYFYWYRQILGQKVEFLVSFYNNEISEKSEIFDDQFSVERPDGSNFTLKIRSTKLEDSAMYFCASKGQNNEKLFFGSGTQLSVL.

Comment on this clonotype: As the CDR3 is not closed by the conserved phenylalanine or tryptophan, this likely results from a read error. The gene calls are TRBV7-9 and TRBJ1-6; 8 nucleotides match TRBD1. The CDR3 covers 16 residues. CDR1 and CDR2 (germline): SEHNR, FQNEAQ (reference sequence). V lost 4 bases, J lost 10 bases, and 12 bases stayed unmatched. CDR3 nucleotides: TGTGCCAGCAGCTCGCACGACCTACAGGGGGGATCACCCCTCCACTAT. Amino acid sequence: CASSSHDLQGGSPLHY.

The rearrangement joins TRBV24-1 to TRBJ1-5; weak D call: TRBD1 (5 bases). V gave up 4 bases and J gave up 2 bases, with 8 bases separating them. This CDR3 is 14 amino acids long. Germline assignment: CDR1 KGHDR and CDR2 SFDVKD. The CDR3 bases are TGTGCCACCAGTGAATCGACAGGCAATCAGCCCCAGCATTTT. This translates into CATSESTGNQPQHF.

This clonotype was detected many times. The J gene is TRBJ2-7, the V gene TRBV10-3; 8 nucleotides match TRBD1. V lost 10 bases and J lost 3; bases outside the gene matches: 8. CDR3 size: 13 residues. Germline V gives CDR1 ENHRY, CDR2 SYGVKD. The CDR3 region has the DNA TGTGCCACTTCGCCTGGACAGGGCTACGAGCAGTACTTC. Amino acid sequence: CATSPGQGYEQYF.

This clonotype came up many times. The V and J genes are TRBV20-1 and TRBJ1-1, with a possible D match to TRBD1 (5 bases). CDR1 is DFQATT and CDR2 is SNEGSKA in the germline V gene (reference sequence). This CDR3 has 12 residues. The CDR3 reads CRGLTRNTEAFF. CDR3 DNA: TGCAGGGGACTGACAAGGAACACTGAAGCTTTCTTT.

V gene TRBV7-2 combines with J gene TRBJ1-1; D is undetermined. V was clipped by 10 bases and J by 2 bases, with 14 bases between them. Per the germline V gene, CDR1 is SGHTA and CDR2 is FQGNSA. The CDR3 totals 13 residues. CDR3 DNA sequence: TGTGCCATCAGTGAAGACGGTAACACTGAAGCTTTCTTT. It is translated as CAISEDGNTEAFF.

This chain connects TRBV24-1 to TRBJ2-3; the D gene is possibly TRBD2 (5 bases). Trimming removed 0 bases from V and 3 bases from J, with 6 bases in between. This CDR3 region has 14 residues. Germline CDR1 is KGHDR and CDR2 is SFDVKD. The CDR3 reads CATSDLGETDTQYF. The CDR3 DNA reads TGTGCCACCAGTGATTTGGGGGAGACAGATACGCAGTATTTT.

To note about this clonotype: A much larger clone differs from this one at a single base, so this may be a read error. The chain joins TRBV5-1 to TRBJ1-6, with a weak D call TRBD1 (5 bases). This CDR3 is 14 amino acids long. The V end lost 0 bases, the J end lost 10 bases, and 11 bases lay between the germline ends. The germline gives CDR1 SGHRS, CDR2 YFSETQ. The CDR3 DNA reads TGCGCCAGCAGCTTGGTTTCCAGGGACTCACCCCTCCACTTT. Translating gives CASSLVSRDSPLHF. The full variable domain, completed using reference TRBV5-1 and TRBJ1-6, is KAGVTQTPRYLIKTRGQQVTLSCSPISGHRSVSWYQQTPGQGLQFLFEYFSETQRNKGNFPGRFSGRQFSNSRSEMNVSTLELGDSALYLCASSLVSRDSPLHFGNGTRLTVT.